Listed here are 27 T cell receptor beta chains from one sample, sequenced in a study of blood T cell repertoires in COVID-19. Sequenced by immunoSEQ multiplex PCR; TCRdb stores in-frame clones only, minus some. The repertoire has 250,000 to 350,000 clones, 80% to 90% of them found once; the top ten carry approximately 2.5%. Material for sequencing was PBMCs or T cells enriched from blood (not recorded which). All receptors come from a woman between 18 and 29 years old who had recovered from COVID-19.

The chain has TRBV27 and TRBJ1-3; no clear D. The CDR3 runs to 16 residues. The germline V gene has CDR1 MNHEY and CDR2 SMNVEV (reference sequence). V was shortened by 2 bases and J by 3 bases, with 14 bases between the two germline ends. As DNA, the CDR3 is TGTGCCAGCAGTTTACACCCCCCGAGGGTTGGAAACACCATATATTTT. Protein product: CASSLHPPRVGNTIYF.

The rearrangement uses TRBV27 and TRBJ2-7; D perhaps matches TRBD2 (5 bases). Deletions cut 6 bases from V and 5 bases from J, with 17 bases between. Per the germline V gene, CDR1 is MNHEY and CDR2 is SMNVEV (reference sequence). The length of the CDR3 is 14 residues. The CDR3 sequence: CASSPDRGPNEQYF. In DNA, the CDR3 is TGTGCCAGCAGCCCCGATCGGGGTCCCAACGAGCAGTACTTC.

The V and J genes are TRBV6-5 and TRBJ2-3; tentative D call: TRBD2 (7 bases). The CDR3 sequence is 14 residues long. V was cut by 5 bases and J by 8 bases, with 17 bases left in between. CDR1 is MNHEY, CDR2 SVGAGI, per germline. The CDR3: CASSMGGARGTQYF. The CDR3 bases are TGTGCCAGCAGTATGGGGGGGGCCAGAGGTACGCAGTATTTT.

The chain recombines TRBV5-1 with TRBJ2-7, with 10 bases that match TRBD1. The CDR3 has 13 residues. V gave up 4 bases and J gave up 3 bases; unmatched junction bases: 1. Germline V lookup: CDR1 SGHRS, CDR2 YFSETQ. The CDR3 loop reads CASSGTGDYEQYF. DNA of the CDR3: TGCGCCAGCAGCGGGACAGGGGACTACGAGCAGTACTTC.

The chain is built from TRBV5-1 and TRBJ1-5, with TRBD1 identical over 7 bases. In germline, CDR1 is SGHRS, CDR2 YFSETQ. J lost 3 bases, V lost 4 bases, and 4 bases had no gene match. CDR3 length: 14 amino acids. In DNA form, the CDR3 reads TGCGCCAGCAGCATCGGGACAGTCAATCAGCCCCAGCATTTT. Translated: CASSIGTVNQPQHF.

This clone was counted once. The genes are TRBV6-6 and TRBJ2-5; D is unclear. V dropped 5 bases and J dropped 2 bases, with 12 bases sitting between them. This CDR3 spans 14 amino acids. Germline V gene lookup returns CDR1 MNHNY and CDR2 SVGAGI (reference sequence). CDR3 amino acids: CASSPYRTQETQYF. The CDR3 coding sequence is TGTGCCAGCAGTCCCTACCGCACGCAAGAGACCCAGTACTTC.

The CDR3 bases are TGTGCCAGCAGTAACAGACAGGGGGAGAATAATTCACCCCTCCACTTT. Residues: CASSNRQGENNSPLHF. The V call is TRBV28, the J call TRBJ1-6; 9 bases match TRBD1. The CDR3 is made up of 16 amino acids. After removal of 5 bases from V and 5 bases from J, the junction contained 7 bases not matched to a gene. In germline, CDR1 is MDHEN, CDR2 SYDVKM.

This chain joins TRBV18 and TRBJ1-5; 9 nucleotides match TRBD1. V lost 3 bases to trimming and J lost 7 bases; unmatched junction nucleotides: 7. The CDR3 covers 15 residues. Germline CDR1 KGHSH, CDR2 LQKENI. The CDR3 reads CASSPTGGPLQPQHF. Here the CDR3 DNA reads TGTGCCAGCTCACCTACAGGGGGCCCGTTGCAGCCCCAGCATTTT.

The rearrangement links TRBV2 to TRBJ2-3; 10 nucleotides line up with TRBD2. The CDR3 runs 16 residues. Germline assignment: CDR1 SNHLY and CDR2 FYNNEI. The J segment lost 3 bases and the V segment lost 5 bases, leaving 8 bases of the junction unmatched. The chain's CDR3 is CASSRLAGGGTDTQYF. CDR3 coding DNA: TGTGCCAGCAGTCGACTAGCGGGTGGTGGAACAGATACGCAGTATTTT. Using reference TRBV2 and TRBJ2-3 for the parts outside the CDR3, the full variable domain is EPEVTQTPSHQVTQMGQEVILRCVPISNHLYFYWYRQILGQKVEFLVSFYNNEISEKSEIFDDQFSVERPDGSNFTLKIRSTKLEDSAMYFCASSRLAGGGTDTQYFGPGTRLTVL.

This clone was recorded once. This chain uses TRBV5-4 with TRBJ1-1, with D possibly being TRBD1 (5 bases). The CDR3 sequence is 14 residues long. V lost 0 bases and J lost 5, with 11 bases in between. CDR1 SGHNT and CDR2 YYREEE come from the germline V gene (reference sequence). In DNA, the CDR3 is TGTGCCAGCAGCTTGGAGGGGTTTCGGACTGAAGCTTTCTTT. This codes for CASSLEGFRTEAFF.

In this sample, this clone turned up once. The gene calls are TRBV28 and TRBJ1-4, with 8 positions matching TRBD1. The germline V gene encodes CDR1 MDHEN and CDR2 SYDVKM. The V gene end was trimmed by 5 bases and the J gene end by 2 bases; junction bases not matched to a gene: 7. The CDR3 runs 16 residues. CDR3 nucleotides: TGTGCCAGCAGTATCAGGGGGCAATCCACTAATGAAAAACTGTTTTTT. It yields the protein CASSIRGQSTNEKLFF.

This chain uses TRBV21-1 with TRBJ2-1; the D call in the table, TRBD2, was not verified against the DNA. TRBV21-1 counts as a pseudogene. The CDR3 sequence is 13 residues long. The CDR3 DNA is TGTGCCAGAGAGACTAGGCGGGTCGATGAGCAGTTCTTC. This gives the protein CARETRRVDEQFF.

V is TRBV27 and J is TRBJ1-2; weak D call: TRBD1 (5 bases). The germline V and J ends were trimmed by 3 bases and 6 bases, with 11 bases remaining between them. This CDR3 region has 13 residues. From germline, CDR1 is MNHEY and CDR2 SMNVEV (reference sequence). The CDR3 DNA reads as TGTGCCAGCAGTTTCGGAGGAGGGGATGGCTACACCTTC. Translation: CASSFGGGDGYTF.

J is TRBJ1-6 and V is TRBV6-5; no clear D gene. Germline CDR1 and CDR2: MNHEY and SVGAGI. The CDR3 has 14 amino acids. The V end was cut by 11 bases, the J end by 7 bases, with 18 bases between. Here the CDR3 reads CAAELLSDNSPLHF. The CDR3 bases are TGTGCCGCAGAACTTCTGAGCGACAATTCACCCCTCCACTTT.

This chain connects TRBV5-1 to TRBJ2-1, with TRBD1 matching 8 bases. The J segment lost 15 bases and the V segment lost 4 bases, leaving 12 bases of the junction unmatched. Looked up from germline, CDR1 is SGHRS and CDR2 is YFSETQ. This CDR3 is 13 amino acids long. CDR3 protein: CASSVTGEPPPFF. The CDR3 DNA is TGCGCCAGCAGCGTGACAGGGGAACCCCCTCCGTTCTTC.

The chain joins TRBV12-3 or TRBV12-4 to TRBJ1-2, with 10 bases that match TRBD1. J lost 4 bases, V lost 6 bases, and 2 bases had no gene match. The CDR3 length is 13 residues. CDR3 residues: CASSRTGGYGYTF. The CDR3 DNA is TGTGCCAGCAGCCGGACAGGGGGCTATGGCTACACCTTC.

To note about this clone: The sample has other DNA sequences that encode this CDR3 too. The V and J genes are TRBV5-4 and TRBJ1-2; D might be TRBD1 (6 bases). Germline V gene data show CDR1 as SGHNT and CDR2 as YYREEE (reference sequence). This CDR3 spans 14 amino acids. Trimming left V 4 bases short and J 2 bases short, with 12 bases between. CDR3 DNA: TGTGCCAGCAGCCGTCTTCAGGGGAACTATGGCTACACCTTC. Its protein product is CASSRLQGNYGYTF.

The chain couples TRBV5-4 to TRBJ1-2, with no clear D. In germline, CDR1 is SGHNT, CDR2 YYREEE (reference sequence). CDR3 length equals 16 residues. V was trimmed by 0 bases and J by 1 base, leaving 13 bases between them. DNA of the CDR3: TGTGCCAGCAGCTTGGGGGTTCCTGACTTTAACTATGGCTACACCTTC. As protein: CASSLGVPDFNYGYTF.

The V call is TRBV5-1, the J call TRBJ1-4, with 7 bases lining up with TRBD1. This CDR3 region has 16 residues. The V segment lost 4 bases and the J segment 0 bases; nucleotides outside the gene matches: 6. Germline-derived CDR1 and CDR2 are SGHRS and YFSETQ. The CDR3: CASSPGGRATNEKLFF. The CDR3, as DNA: TGCGCCAGCAGCCCAGGGGGGCGGGCAACTAATGAAAAACTGTTTTTT.

The J gene is TRBJ1-5, the V gene TRBV19; 9 bases are a match to TRBD1. Unmatched junction bases numbered 10, after V lost 7 bases and J lost 9 bases. Germline V gene data show CDR1 as LNHDA and CDR2 as SQIVND (reference sequence). The CDR3 totals 14 residues. The CDR3 loop is CASNTRDRARPQHF. The CDR3 nucleotides are TGTGCCAGTAATACAAGGGACAGGGCGCGGCCCCAGCATTTT.

The chain employs TRBV7-8 and TRBJ2-7, with D perhaps TRBD1 (6 bases). V was cut by 4 bases and J by 0 bases, with 10 bases left in between. There are 14 residues in the CDR3. Per the germline V gene, CDR1 is SGHVS and CDR2 is FQNEAQ. This CDR3 is CASSSLGHSYEQYF. In DNA form, the CDR3 reads TGTGCCAGCAGCTCGCTGGGACACTCCTACGAGCAGTACTTC.

This clone was observed a single time. The V gene is TRBV6-4, the J gene TRBJ1-5, with D possibly TRBD1 on 5 matching bases. Per germline, CDR1 MRHNA and CDR2 SNTAGT. Trimming removed 5 bases from V and 4 bases from J, with 9 bases in between. This CDR3 region has 13 residues. The CDR3 loop is CASSLGENQPQHF. The CDR3 DNA reads as TGTGCCAGCAGTCTAGGGGAAAATCAGCCCCAGCATTTT.

The J gene is TRBJ2-1, the V gene TRBV28; 8 nucleotides line up with TRBD1. Germline V lookup: CDR1 MDHEN, CDR2 SYDVKM. V trimming: 6 bases; J trimming: 5 bases; junction bases outside the gene matches: 3. This CDR3 contains 13 residues. CDR3 residues: CASRQGQDNEQFF. The CDR3 nucleotides read TGTGCCAGCAGGCAGGGACAGGACAATGAGCAGTTCTTC.

The chain employs TRBV19 and TRBJ1-1; TRBD1 matches at 9 bases. Germline CDR1 and CDR2: LNHDA and SQIVND (reference sequence). V was pared by 7 bases and J by 3 bases, with 9 bases of the junction left unmatched. The CDR3 spans 15 residues. The DNA of the CDR3 is TGTGCCAGTACCCCGGACAGGGGTTTGCACACTGAAGCTTTCTTT. Translated: CASTPDRGLHTEAFF.

The V gene is TRBV2, the J gene TRBJ2-5, with 10 bases lining up with TRBD2. The junction had 5 bases not matched to a gene; V was cut back by 5 bases and J by 5 bases. Germline V gene data show CDR1 as SNHLY and CDR2 as FYNNEI. CDR3 length: 14 amino acids. Written as DNA, the CDR3 is TGTGCCAGCAGTCCTAGCGGGGGTTTTGAGACCCAGTACTTC. This encodes CASSPSGGFETQYF.

The chain is built from TRBV5-1 and TRBJ1-6; D gene ambiguous. Germline V gene lookup returns CDR1 SGHRS and CDR2 YFSETQ. This CDR3 contains 13 residues. The V end lost 1 base, the J end lost 4 bases, and 3 bases lay between the germline ends. CDR3 residues: CASSLSYNSPLHF. The CDR3 DNA reads TGCGCCAGCAGCTTGTCTTATAATTCACCCCTCCACTTT.

This clone was seen just once. The chain recombines TRBV6-5 with TRBJ1-1, with TRBD1 matching 10 bases. This CDR3 contains 14 residues. Germline assignment: CDR1 MNHEY and CDR2 SVGAGI. The J segment lost 10 bases and the V segment lost 5 bases, leaving 10 bases of the junction unmatched. The CDR3 spells CASSQTGGRRGAFF. The CDR3 DNA is TGTGCCAGCAGTCAGACAGGGGGCCGGAGGGGAGCTTTCTTT.